Each of the 32 T cell receptor beta chains below was sequenced from the same sample in a study of control samples from healthy donors and cancer patients. Using immunoSEQ multiplex PCR, the repertoire was profiled, and TCRdb retains in-frame clones only, with some absent. This sample has under 140,000 clones, with around 89% found just once. The sample consisted of PBMCs. All receptors come from a woman aged 55-69 years with lung cancer.

This clone appeared a few times. The chain combines TRBV30 with TRBJ2-1; 9 bases match TRBD1. Germline CDR1 and CDR2: GTSNPN and SVGIG (reference sequence). J lost 4 bases, V lost 5 bases, and 9 bases had no gene match. The CDR3 is 15 amino acids. The CDR3 sequence is CAWSTGTGPYNEQFF. CDR3 DNA sequence: TGTGCCTGGTCCACCGGGACAGGGCCTTACAATGAGCAGTTCTTC.

The V and J genes are TRBV28 and TRBJ1-1; D is ambiguous. V dropped 5 bases and J dropped 10 bases, with 23 bases sitting between them. This CDR3 comprises 15 residues. Germline assignment: CDR1 MDHEN and CDR2 SYDVKM. CDR3 bases: TGTGCCAGCAGTCTACCCTCCCCAGGTCTCGCCGGAGCTTTCTTT. It yields the protein CASSLPSPGLAGAFF.

This chain links TRBV4-1 with TRBJ2-7; possibly TRBD1 for D (6 bases). Trimming cost V 0 bases and J 3 bases, with 9 bases left between them. The germline CDR1 and CDR2 sequences are MGHRA and YSYEKL. The length of the CDR3 is 14 residues. CDR3 loop: CASSQDRTVYEQYF. The CDR3 nucleotides read TGCGCCAGCAGCCAAGATCGGACAGTCTACGAGCAGTACTTC.

The chain links TRBV18 to TRBJ2-7; maybe TRBD1 (6 bases). The CDR3 consists of 14 residues. The germline gives CDR1 KGHSH, CDR2 LQKENI. V lost 0 bases and J 6 bases, leaving 12 bases between the germline ends. The CDR3 region is CASSPPTGTREQYF. CDR3 in DNA: TGTGCCAGCTCACCACCTACAGGGACCCGCGAGCAGTACTTC.

The V and J genes are TRBV5-1 and TRBJ1-2; TRBD1 aligns across 9 bases. Trimming at V came to 0 bases and at J to 7 bases, leaving 4 bases not matched to a gene. The CDR3 loop spans 14 amino acids. The germline CDR1 and CDR2 sequences are SGHRS and YFSETQ. CDR3 amino acids: CASSLDRGRLGYTF. The CDR3 DNA reads TGCGCCAGCAGCTTGGACAGGGGGCGGCTTGGCTACACCTTC.

This sequence joins TRBV28 and TRBJ2-7; D ambiguous. The germline V gene encodes CDR1 MDHEN and CDR2 SYDVKM. With 6 bases removed from V and 6 bases from J, the gap between germline ends came to 18 bases. This CDR3 is 14 amino acids long. The CDR3 loop reads CASRPIGMIGEQYF. CDR3 sequence (DNA): TGTGCCAGCAGACCAATAGGAATGATAGGCGAGCAGTACTTC.

The chain employs TRBV10-1 and TRBJ2-3; the match to TRBD2 covers 8 bases. The CDR3 extends over 23 amino acids. J was trimmed by 1 base and V by 3 bases; bases with no gene match: 27. Germline CDR1 and CDR2: WNHNN and SYGVQD (reference sequence). The CDR3 protein is CASSDPILTSGLYGGNRTDTQYF. CDR3 coding DNA: TGCGCCAGCAGTGATCCTATACTTACTAGCGGACTTTATGGGGGGAACCGCACAGATACGCAGTATTTT.

The rearrangement uses TRBV5-4 and TRBJ2-7; TRBD1 agrees at 7 bases. CDR1 and CDR2 from the germline V gene are SGHNT and YYREEE (reference sequence). The CDR3 runs to 14 residues. The junction had 5 bases not matched to a gene; V was cut back by 3 bases and J by 2 bases. DNA for the CDR3: TGTGCCAGCAGCTCGGGGACAGAACCCTACGAGCAGTACTTC. This translates into CASSSGTEPYEQYF.

The sample holds a few counts of this clone. The chain is built from TRBV6-2 or TRBV6-3 and TRBJ1-2; 7 positions agree with TRBD1. The CDR3 has 17 residues. Germline-derived CDR1 and CDR2 are MNHEY and SVGEGT. Unmatched junction bases numbered 15, after V lost 0 bases and J lost 8 bases. DNA for the CDR3: TGTGCCAGCAGTTACTCGCTAAGACAGGGCGACCAGGGGGGCTACACCTTC. Translation: CASSYSLRQGDQGGYTF.

The gene calls are TRBV3-1 (or the pseudogene TRBV3-2) and TRBJ1-4, with TRBD1 identical over 9 bases. The V and J ends lost 6 bases and 4 bases, in that order; junction bases with no gene match: 6. The CDR3 spans 15 residues. Germline CDR1 is LGHDT and CDR2 is YNNKEL (reference sequence). As DNA, the CDR3 is TGTGCCAGCAGTCCTCCGGGACAGGGTAATGAAAAACTGTTTTTT. Encoded protein: CASSPPGQGNEKLFF.

V usage is TRBV2 and J usage is TRBJ1-5; D is unclear. V gave up 5 bases and J gave up 0 bases, with 5 bases separating them. This CDR3 is 13 amino acids long. CDR1 is SNHLY and CDR2 is FYNNEI in the germline V gene. CDR3 protein: CASSTDSNQPQHF. CDR3 bases: TGTGCCAGCAGTACAGATAGCAATCAGCCCCAGCATTTT. Variable domain in full (rest from reference TRBV2 and TRBJ1-5): EPEVTQTPSHQVTQMGQEVILRCVPISNHLYFYWYRQILGQKVEFLVSFYNNEISEKSEIFDDQFSVERPDGSNFTLKIRSTKLEDSAMYFCASSTDSNQPQHFGDGTRLSIL.

The rearrangement uses TRBV18 and TRBJ2-2; D unclear. CDR1 and CDR2 from the germline V gene are KGHSH and LQKENI. There are 15 residues in the CDR3. V lost 8 bases to trimming and J lost 1 base, with 14 bases between them. The DNA of the CDR3 is TGTGCCAGCCGTCAGGACGGCCTGAACACCGGGGAGCTGTTTTTT. This encodes CASRQDGLNTGELFF. The variable domain in full, with the rest retrieved from reference TRBV18 and TRBJ2-2, is NAGVMQNPRHLVRRRGQEARLRCSPMKGHSHVYWYRQLPEEGLKFMVYLQKENIIDESGMPKERFSAEFPKEGPSILRIQQVVRGDSAAYFCASRQDGLNTGELFFGEGSRLTVL.

This clone was detected a few times. V usage is TRBV10-3 and J usage is TRBJ2-1; 11 bases align to TRBD2. CDR1 and CDR2 (germline): ENHRY, SYGVKD. This CDR3 has 15 amino acids. With V trimmed by 6 bases and J by 5 bases, 6 bases remained unmatched. CDR3 protein: CAIRTLSGRDNEQFF. The CDR3 DNA is TGTGCCATCAGGACCCTTAGCGGGAGGGACAATGAGCAGTTCTTC.

This clone was counted a few times. V usage is TRBV6-2 or TRBV6-3 and J usage is TRBJ2-7; 7 bases align to TRBD1. Germline V CDR1 and CDR2: MNHEY, SVGEGT. This CDR3 comprises 16 residues. The trim removed 6 bases at V and 5 bases at J, leaving 16 bases unmatched. The CDR3 loop reads CASSPLPTGVSNEQYF. The CDR3 bases are TGTGCCAGCAGCCCTCTGCCCACAGGGGTTTCGAACGAGCAGTACTTC.

V and J are TRBV4-1 and TRBJ2-5; D ambiguous. CDR3 length: 13 residues. Germline assignment: CDR1 MGHRA and CDR2 YSYEKL. V was clipped by 3 bases and J by 6 bases, with 11 bases between them. The CDR3 nucleotides are TGCGCCAGCAGCCAGCTGGTCGGACAGACCCAGTACTTC. Translation gives CASSQLVGQTQYF.

The chain recombines TRBV21-1 with TRBJ2-3; the DNA was not used to check the table's D call, TRBD1. TRBV21-1 is recorded as a pseudogene. This CDR3 region has 20 residues. CDR3 region: CASSKAVPGQRTSTTDTQYF. The DNA of the CDR3 is TGTGCCAGCAGCAAAGCCGTCCCGGGACAGAGAACGTCGACCACAGATACGCAGTATTTT.

The chain recombines TRBV5-1 with TRBJ2-5; possible D gene TRBD2, 6 bases. V dropped 4 bases and J dropped 2 bases, with 12 bases sitting between them. CDR1 SGHRS and CDR2 YFSETQ come from the germline V gene. This CDR3 has 14 amino acids. The CDR3 DNA reads as TGCGCCAGCAGCCAGGGACTTTTACAAGAGACCCAGTACTTC. The encoded protein is CASSQGLLQETQYF.

The chain links TRBV3-1 (or the pseudogene TRBV3-2) to TRBJ2-7; 8 positions agree with TRBD1. J was trimmed by 2 bases and V by 3 bases; bases with no gene match: 9. Per germline, CDR1 LGHDT and CDR2 YNNKEL (reference sequence). The CDR3 covers 16 residues. In nucleotides, the CDR3 is TGTGCCAGCAGCCATTCATCCGGGACAGGTCCCTACGAGCAGTACTTC. It encodes CASSHSSGTGPYEQYF.

The chain carries TRBV5-1 and TRBJ1-4; D may be TRBD1 (6 bases). This CDR3 contains 17 residues. In germline, CDR1 is SGHRS, CDR2 YFSETQ. Trimming left V 4 bases short and J 11 bases short, with 27 bases between. Here the CDR3 reads CASSDLQASGETGKLFF. CDR3 bases: TGCGCCAGCAGCGACCTCCAGGCGTCAGGGGAAACGGGGAAACTGTTTTTT.

The chain employs TRBV7-9 and TRBJ2-7; weak D call: TRBD1 (6 bases). Germline lookup yields CDR1 SEHNR and CDR2 FQNEAQ (reference sequence). V was shortened by 5 bases and J by 2 bases, with 13 bases between the two germline ends. This CDR3 region has 14 residues. DNA for the CDR3: TGTGCCAGCAGCCATAGGGGGTCCCCCTACGAGCAGTACTTC. Translated: CASSHRGSPYEQYF.

J is TRBJ2-5 and V is TRBV6-1, with unresolved D. Germline V gene sequence: CDR1 MNHNS, CDR2 SASEGT. With 3 bases removed from V and 4 bases from J, the gap between germline ends came to 6 bases. This CDR3 is built from 12 residues. The CDR3 is CASSEAPETQYF. Here the CDR3 DNA reads TGTGCCAGCAGTGAGGCACCAGAGACCCAGTACTTC.

This chain links TRBV6-2 or TRBV6-3 with TRBJ2-1; D is possibly TRBD2 (6 bases). Deletions cut 8 bases from V and 5 bases from J, with 22 bases between. This CDR3 is 16 amino acids long. CDR1 MNHEY and CDR2 SVGEGT come from the germline V gene. The CDR3 here is CASRLWGVAKDNEQFF. CDR3 nucleotide sequence: TGTGCCAGCCGTTTGTGGGGGGTGGCCAAAGACAATGAGCAGTTCTTC.

The chain links TRBV9 to TRBJ1-5; 9 nucleotides line up with TRBD1. CDR1 and CDR2 from the germline V gene are SGDLS and YYNGEE. The V and J ends lost 0 bases and 6 bases, in that order; junction bases with no gene match: 4. The length of the CDR3 is 15 residues. The CDR3 protein is CASSVGQGVAQPQHF. CDR3 sequence (DNA): TGTGCCAGCAGCGTAGGACAGGGGGTTGCTCAGCCCCAGCATTTT.

This rearrangement joins TRBV7-8 to TRBJ1-5; D gene unclear. CDR1 is SGHVS, CDR2 FQNEAQ, per germline. The CDR3 runs 12 residues. V was pared by 1 base and J by 7 bases, with 5 bases between. CDR3 residues: CASSLVDQPQHF. The DNA for the CDR3 is TGTGCCAGCAGCTTAGTGGACCAGCCCCAGCATTTT.

J is TRBJ1-6 and V is TRBV3-1 (or the pseudogene TRBV3-2); D is unresolved. The germline gives CDR1 LGHDT, CDR2 YNNKEL (reference sequence). Trimming took 4 bases from V and 7 from J, leaving 11 bases between them. This CDR3 has 14 amino acids. This chain's CDR3 is CASSPRGDNSPLHF. The CDR3, as DNA: TGTGCCAGCAGCCCCCGAGGAGACAATTCACCCCTCCACTTT.

The chain is built from TRBV5-1 and TRBJ2-3, with TRBD2 identical over 8 bases. The CDR3 is made up of 16 amino acids. J gave up 2 bases and V 4 bases, and 9 bases lay outside the gene matches. The V gene's germline CDR1 is SGHRS and CDR2 YFSETQ. The CDR3 region has the DNA TGCGCCAGCAGCGTGCCTTTACTAGCGGACACAGATACGCAGTATTTT. Residues: CASSVPLLADTDTQYF.

The chain carries TRBV19 and TRBJ2-6; D is unclear. Trimming stripped 0 bases from V and 1 base from J, with 7 bases between. Germline V lookup: CDR1 LNHDA, CDR2 SQIVND (reference sequence). The CDR3 spans 16 residues. CDR3 sequence reads: CASSIEGGSGANVLTF. The CDR3 nucleotides are TGTGCCAGTAGTATAGAAGGCGGTTCTGGGGCCAACGTCCTGACTTTC.

V gene TRBV5-8 combines with J gene TRBJ1-4, with TRBD1 identical over 7 bases. The germline V gene has CDR1 SGHTS and CDR2 YDEGEE. J lost 6 bases, V lost 10 bases, and 15 bases had no gene match. CDR3 length: 15 amino acids. DNA of the CDR3: TGTGCCGGGAGTCGGATGGGACAGTTTGATGAAAAACTGTTTTTT. This codes for CAGSRMGQFDEKLFF.

V gene TRBV13 combines with J gene TRBJ2-5; 9 bases align to TRBD2. V lost 4 bases to trimming and J lost 5 bases; unmatched junction nucleotides: 17. The CDR3 runs 18 residues. Germline lookup yields CDR1 PRHDT and CDR2 FYEKMQ (reference sequence). CDR3 sequence reads: CASSSRPGTSPGTETQYF. The CDR3 DNA is TGTGCCAGCAGCTCCCGTCCCGGGACTAGCCCCGGGACGGAGACCCAGTACTTC.

The genes are TRBV5-1 and TRBJ2-7; the match to TRBD1 covers 8 bases. With V trimmed by 4 bases and J by 6 bases, 9 bases remained unmatched. Germline V gives CDR1 SGHRS, CDR2 YFSETQ. This CDR3 contains 14 residues. The CDR3 loop reads CASSLGQGASEQYF. DNA of the CDR3: TGCGCCAGCAGCCTAGGACAGGGAGCCAGCGAGCAGTACTTC.

In its sample, this clone was seen once. The chain employs TRBV7-2 and TRBJ1-5; a possible D gene is TRBD1 (5 bases). With 2 bases removed from V and 5 bases from J, the gap between germline ends came to 7 bases. The CDR3 runs to 13 residues. The germline gives CDR1 SGHTA, CDR2 FQGNSA. CDR3 sequence (DNA): TGTGCCAGCAGCTTACAGGGCGATCAGCCCCAGCATTTT. It codes for CASSLQGDQPQHF. Full variable domain (remainder filled in from reference TRBV7-2 and TRBJ1-5): GAGVSQSPSNKVTEKGKDVELRCDPISGHTALYWYRQSLGQGLEFLIYFQGNSAPDKSGLPSDRFSAERTGGSVSTLTIQRTQQEDSAVYLCASSLQGDQPQHFGDGTRLSIL.

This clone was counted once. The rearrangement uses TRBV7-2 and TRBJ2-3; D gene uncertain. Per germline, CDR1 SGHTA and CDR2 FQGNSA. Trimming removed 2 bases from V and 7 bases from J, with 10 bases in between. CDR3 length: 13 amino acids. DNA of the CDR3: TGTGCCAGCAGCTTACTAGTTTTAAATACGCAGTATTTT. Amino acids: CASSLLVLNTQYF.